This T cell receptor (beta chain) was identified during a study of cytomegalovirus exposure and HLA in healthy donors. Study background: A later analysis reported the roughly 120 validation repertoires used the same platform as the 666 first-cohort repertoires. Points from the study as a whole: Researchers catalogued approximately 160 TCR beta chains as cytomegalovirus-associated. The dataset shows that most TCR sequences were rare, while some public TCRs occurred in many donors.

A remark on this clone: Its antigen remains unknown.

CDR3 length: 17 amino acids. V lost 4 bases and J lost 6; bases outside the gene matches: 10. CDR1 is SGHRS, CDR2 YFSETQ, per germline. Among the roughly 120 subjects of the validation cohort, separate from the approximately 700-subject first cohort, were the donors. Assay used: immunoSEQ multiplex PCR; TCRdb lists only in-frame clones, some missing. This sample carries 55,000 to 80,000 clones, roughly 95% of them seen once, and the ten largest clones take about 3%. The chain couples TRBV5-1 to TRBJ2-3; 14 bases line up with TRBD2. The clonotype comes from a man aged 18 to 30 in good health and CMV-seronegative. Sequencing was done on a sample of PBMCs. In DNA form, the CDR3 reads TGCGCCAGCAGCCCGTGGGGGACTAGCGGGGGAGCGGATACGCAGTATTTT. This codes for CASSPWGTSGGADTQYF.